This TCR beta chain appears in the sequencing data of a study of spatial heterogeneity in lung cancer. On the study more broadly: Beta-chain sequences consistently outnumbered alpha-chain sequences in detection.

Every individual TCR cDNA molecule carried its own unique molecular identifier, which allowed correction of PCR and sequencing errors. Via MiXCR, TCRdb re-called the 5' RACE reads, giving one row per CDR3 protein. The data show about 50,000 distinct CDR3 sequences, roughly 7.6% seen once. The CDR3 spans 16 residues. With 3 bases removed from V and 7 bases from J, the gap between germline ends came to 19 bases. Documented time point: sample taken at primary tumor resection. Whole RNA obtained from tumor, nontumor lung or frozen PBMC underwent sequencing without sorting. The donors comprised about 69 untreated early-stage non-small cell lung cancer patients.

The sequence derives from a female donor with early-stage non-small cell lung cancer. Material: PBMCs, obtained at surgery. The chain combines TRBV12-3 or TRBV12-4 with TRBJ2-1, with a tentative D call TRBD1 (6 bases). CDR3 amino acids: CASSLVGGPPGNEQFF. The DNA for the CDR3 is TGTGCCAGCAGTTTGGTAGGGGGACCACCTGGTAATGAGCAGTTCTTC.